This T cell receptor (beta chain) emerged from a study of blood T cell repertoires in COVID-19. TCRdb's copy holds only in-frame clones and misses some; the assay was immunoSEQ multiplex PCR. The sample includes some 270,000 clones, 89% of them seen just once. Trimming at V came to 3 bases and at J to 0 bases, leaving 8 bases not matched to a gene. From germline, CDR1 is SGDLS and CDR2 YYNGEE. This CDR3 is 16 amino acids long. The sequencing sample was made of PBMCs or T cells enriched from blood (not recorded which). This chain links TRBV9 with TRBJ1-1; 7 bases match TRBD1. This clonotype was obtained from an older woman who had recovered from COVID-19. CDR3 region: CASSETGQRMNTEAFF. The DNA of the CDR3 is TGTGCCAGCAGCGAGACGGGACAGCGCATGAACACTGAAGCTTTCTTT.